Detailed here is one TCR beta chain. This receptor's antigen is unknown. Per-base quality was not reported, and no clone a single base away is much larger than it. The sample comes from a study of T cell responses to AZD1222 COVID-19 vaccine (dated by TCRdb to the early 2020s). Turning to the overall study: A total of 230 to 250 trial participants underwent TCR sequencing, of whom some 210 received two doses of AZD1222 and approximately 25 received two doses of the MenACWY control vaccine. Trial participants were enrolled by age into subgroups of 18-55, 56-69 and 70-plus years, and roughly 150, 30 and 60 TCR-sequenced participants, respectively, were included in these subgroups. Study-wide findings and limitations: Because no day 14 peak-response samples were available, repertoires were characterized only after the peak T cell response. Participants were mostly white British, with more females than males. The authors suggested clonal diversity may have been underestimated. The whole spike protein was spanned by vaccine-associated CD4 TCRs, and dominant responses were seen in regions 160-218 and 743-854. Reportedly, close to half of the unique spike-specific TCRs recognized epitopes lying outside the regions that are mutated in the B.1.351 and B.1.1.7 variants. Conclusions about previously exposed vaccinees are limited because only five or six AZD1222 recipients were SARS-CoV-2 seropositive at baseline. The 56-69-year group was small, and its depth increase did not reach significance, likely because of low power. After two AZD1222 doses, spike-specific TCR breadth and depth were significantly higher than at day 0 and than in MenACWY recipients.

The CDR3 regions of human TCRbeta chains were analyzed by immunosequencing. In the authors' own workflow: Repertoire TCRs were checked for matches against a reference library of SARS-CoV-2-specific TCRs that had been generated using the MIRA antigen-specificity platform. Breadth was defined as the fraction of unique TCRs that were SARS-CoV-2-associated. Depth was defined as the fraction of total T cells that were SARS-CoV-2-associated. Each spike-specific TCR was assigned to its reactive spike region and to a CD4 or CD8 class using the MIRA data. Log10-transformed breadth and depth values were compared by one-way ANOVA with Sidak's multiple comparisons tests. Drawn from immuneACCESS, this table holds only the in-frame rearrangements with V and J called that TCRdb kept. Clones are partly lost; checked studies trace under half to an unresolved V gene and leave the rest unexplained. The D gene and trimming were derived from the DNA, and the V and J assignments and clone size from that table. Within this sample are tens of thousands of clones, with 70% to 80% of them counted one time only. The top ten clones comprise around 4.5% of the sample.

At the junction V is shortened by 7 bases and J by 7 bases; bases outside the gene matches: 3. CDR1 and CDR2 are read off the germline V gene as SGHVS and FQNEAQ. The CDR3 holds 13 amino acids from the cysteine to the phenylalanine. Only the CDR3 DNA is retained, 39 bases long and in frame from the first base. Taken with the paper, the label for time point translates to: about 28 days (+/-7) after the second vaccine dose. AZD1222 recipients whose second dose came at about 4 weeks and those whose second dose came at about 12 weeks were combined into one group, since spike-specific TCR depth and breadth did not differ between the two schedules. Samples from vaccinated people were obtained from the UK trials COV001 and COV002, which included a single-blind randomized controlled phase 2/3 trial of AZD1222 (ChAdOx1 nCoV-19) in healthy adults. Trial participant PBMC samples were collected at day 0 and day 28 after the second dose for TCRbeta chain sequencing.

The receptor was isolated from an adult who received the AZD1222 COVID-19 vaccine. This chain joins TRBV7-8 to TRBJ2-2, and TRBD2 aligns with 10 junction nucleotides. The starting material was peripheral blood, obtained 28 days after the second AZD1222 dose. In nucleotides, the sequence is TGTGCCAGCATAGGACTAGCGGTCGGGGAGCTGTTTTTT. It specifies CASIGLAVGELFF.